This is a list of T cell receptor beta chains from one sample in a study of blood T cell repertoires in COVID-19. The table came from immunoSEQ multiplex PCR; TCRdb's copy has only in-frame clones and leaves some out. The sample includes fewer than 450,000 clones, 90% seen only once; the top ten take 0.6%. Sequenced: PBMCs or T cells enriched from blood (not recorded which). Every receptor here comes from a man in his late teens or twenties who had recovered from COVID-19. The CDR3 runs from the conserved cysteine through the conserved F or W. Fields, in order: CDR3 protein, CDR3 DNA, D gene, clone size, J gene, V gene. The D gene is left open where the match is weak. Where a row states a size, it is once, few, many or the class of an expanded clone; other rows omit it.

CDR3aa: CASSSLQGAGNTIYF
CDR3nt: TGTGCCAGCAGCTCGTTACAGGGGGCTGGAAACACCATATATTTT
d_gene: TRBD1
abundance: -
j_gene: TRBJ1-3
v_gene: TRBV7-9

CDR3aa: CASSQDRPGPEQYF
CDR3nt: TGCGCCAGCAGCCAAGATCGACCAGGCCCCGAGCAGTACTTC
d_gene: -
abundance: -
j_gene: TRBJ2-7
v_gene: TRBV4-1

CDR3aa: CASSLASGGWDEQFF
CDR3nt: TGCGCCAGCAGCTTGGCTAGCGGGGGTTGGGATGAGCAGTTCTTC
d_gene: TRBD2
abundance: -
j_gene: TRBJ2-1
v_gene: TRBV5-1

CDR3aa: CASSATGNGFGYTF
CDR3nt: TGTGCCAGCAGTGCCACAGGGAACGGCTTTGGCTACACCTTC
d_gene: -
abundance: -
j_gene: TRBJ1-2
v_gene: TRBV2

CDR3aa: CASSDLGTGYNEQYF
CDR3nt: TGTGCCAGCAGCGATCTGGGGACAGGGTACAACGAGCAGTACTTC
d_gene: TRBD1
abundance: -
j_gene: TRBJ2-7
v_gene: TRBV27

CDR3aa: CASSKGGTGIGEENTIYF
CDR3nt: TGTGCCAGCAGCAAAGGGGGGACAGGGATCGGTGAGGAAAACACCATATATTTT
d_gene: -
abundance: -
j_gene: TRBJ1-3
v_gene: TRBV21-1

CDR3aa: CASSLGQGVKFF
CDR3nt: TGTGCCAGCAGTTTAGGGCAGGGGGTGAAGTTTTTT
d_gene: TRBD1
abundance: -
j_gene: TRBJ1-4
v_gene: TRBV12-3/TRBV12-4

CDR3aa: CASRTSGQGARGYTF
CDR3nt: TGTGCCAGCAGAACTTCGGGACAGGGGGCCCGGGGCTACACCTTC
d_gene: TRBD1
abundance: -
j_gene: TRBJ1-2
v_gene: TRBV6-5

CDR3aa: CASSRTEKNSPLHF
CDR3nt: TGTGCCAGCAGTCGGACAGAAAAGAATTCACCCCTCCACTTT
d_gene: -
abundance: -
j_gene: TRBJ1-6
v_gene: TRBV6-5

CDR3aa: CASSQGGGRGNTIYF
CDR3nt: TGTGCCAGCAGCCAAGGGGGGGGGCGAGGAAACACCATATATTTT
d_gene: -
abundance: -
j_gene: TRBJ1-3
v_gene: TRBV3-1/TRBV3-2

CDR3aa: CASSFHRGQRTDTQYF
CDR3nt: TGTGCCAGCAGTTTTCACCGCGGACAGCGCACAGATACGCAGTATTTT
d_gene: -
abundance: -
j_gene: TRBJ2-3
v_gene: TRBV28

CDR3aa: CASSLGQGAGYGYTF
CDR3nt: TGTGCCAGCAGCTTAGGACAGGGGGCAGGCTATGGCTACACCTTC
d_gene: TRBD1
abundance: -
j_gene: TRBJ1-2
v_gene: TRBV11-2

CDR3aa: CSVEAQYEQYF
CDR3nt: TGCAGCGTTGAAGCCCAGTACGAGCAGTACTTC
d_gene: -
abundance: -
j_gene: TRBJ2-7
v_gene: TRBV29-1

CDR3aa: CAISGRAGGTTDTQYF
CDR3nt: TGTGCCATCAGTGGACGGGCGGGGGGAACCACAGATACGCAGTATTTT
d_gene: TRBD2
abundance: -
j_gene: TRBJ2-3
v_gene: TRBV10-3

CDR3aa: CASSHAGGTSGNIQYF
CDR3nt: TGTGCCAGCAGCCACGCAGGAGGGACTAGTGGAAACATTCAGTACTTC
d_gene: TRBD2
abundance: -
j_gene: TRBJ2-4
v_gene: TRBV6-6

CDR3aa: CASRDAGDLNTEAFF
CDR3nt: TGTGCCAGCAGGGATGCTGGAGATTTGAACACTGAAGCTTTCTTT
d_gene: -
abundance: -
j_gene: TRBJ1-1
v_gene: TRBV9

CDR3aa: CASSVRTGGNTEAFF
CDR3nt: TGCGCCAGCAGCGTACGAACAGGGGGCAACACTGAAGCTTTCTTT
d_gene: TRBD1
abundance: -
j_gene: TRBJ1-1
v_gene: TRBV5-1

CDR3aa: CASSPRDRELNTEAFF
CDR3nt: TGTGCCAGCTCACCCCGGGACAGGGAATTGAACACTGAAGCTTTCTTT
d_gene: TRBD1
abundance: once
j_gene: TRBJ1-1
v_gene: TRBV18

CDR3aa: CASSMTDNTEAFF
CDR3nt: TGTGCCAGTAGTATGACAGATAACACTGAAGCTTTCTTT
d_gene: -
abundance: -
j_gene: TRBJ1-1
v_gene: TRBV19

CDR3aa: CASRQAGGYNEQFF
CDR3nt: TGTGCCAGCAGGCAAGCGGGAGGGTACAATGAGCAGTTCTTC
d_gene: TRBD2
abundance: -
j_gene: TRBJ2-1
v_gene: TRBV27

CDR3aa: CASSLRDRSSYNSPLHF
CDR3nt: TGTGCCAGCAGCTTAAGGGACAGAAGCTCCTATAATTCACCCCTCCACTTT
d_gene: TRBD1
abundance: -
j_gene: TRBJ1-6
v_gene: TRBV7-3

CDR3aa: CASVTESSAFF
CDR3nt: TGTGCCAGCGTGACAGAGTCCTCAGCTTTCTTT
d_gene: -
abundance: -
j_gene: TRBJ1-1
v_gene: TRBV19

CDR3aa: CATSRVGVVQGAYYGYTF
CDR3nt: TGTGCCACCAGCAGAGTGGGGGTGGTCCAGGGGGCGTACTATGGCTACACCTTC
d_gene: TRBD1
abundance: -
j_gene: TRBJ1-2
v_gene: TRBV15

CDR3aa: CASSPKQGAREFGYTF
CDR3nt: TGTGCCAGCAGCCCGAAACAGGGGGCGCGGGAGTTTGGCTACACCTTC
d_gene: TRBD1
abundance: few
j_gene: TRBJ1-2
v_gene: TRBV5-4

CDR3aa: CASSLSGTSGSSYNEQFF
CDR3nt: TGCGCCAGCAGCTTATCCGGGACTAGCGGAAGCTCCTACAATGAGCAGTTCTTC
d_gene: TRBD2
abundance: -
j_gene: TRBJ2-1
v_gene: TRBV5-1

CDR3aa: CASSKPGNEQFF
CDR3nt: TGTGCCAGCAGTAAGCCGGGGAATGAGCAGTTCTTC
d_gene: -
abundance: -
j_gene: TRBJ2-1
v_gene: TRBV6-5

CDR3aa: CSVVTGTGYEQYF
CDR3nt: TGCAGCGTTGTAACAGGAACCGGCTACGAGCAGTACTTC
d_gene: -
abundance: -
j_gene: TRBJ2-7
v_gene: TRBV29-1

CDR3aa: CASSEGPDTQYF
CDR3nt: TGTGCCAGCAGTGAGGGGCCAGATACGCAGTATTTT
d_gene: -
abundance: -
j_gene: TRBJ2-3
v_gene: TRBV2

CDR3aa: CASSFSGQGEGGYTF
CDR3nt: TGTGCCAGCAGCTTCTCCGGACAGGGGGAAGGTGGCTACACCTTC
d_gene: TRBD1
abundance: -
j_gene: TRBJ1-2
v_gene: TRBV7-3

CDR3aa: CAWRELRGYSNYGYTF
CDR3nt: TGTGCCTGGAGGGAGTTGAGAGGGTATTCGAACTATGGCTACACCTTC
d_gene: -
abundance: -
j_gene: TRBJ1-2
v_gene: TRBV30

CDR3aa: CSVAWPQNTEAFF
CDR3nt: TGCAGCGTTGCTTGGCCCCAGAACACTGAAGCTTTCTTT
d_gene: -
abundance: -
j_gene: TRBJ1-1
v_gene: TRBV29-1

CDR3aa: CASTPTPSGSSYEQYF
CDR3nt: TGTGCCAGCACCCCCACCCCCAGCGGGAGCTCCTACGAGCAGTACTTC
d_gene: TRBD2
abundance: -
j_gene: TRBJ2-7
v_gene: TRBV5-5

CDR3aa: CASSGTESDSNQPQHF
CDR3nt: TGTGCCAGCAGTGGGACAGAGTCCGATAGCAATCAGCCCCAGCATTTT
d_gene: -
abundance: -
j_gene: TRBJ1-5
v_gene: TRBV25-1

CDR3aa: CASSWTGDNSPLHF
CDR3nt: TGTGCCAGCAGCTGGACAGGGGATAATTCACCCCTCCACTTT
d_gene: TRBD1
abundance: few
j_gene: TRBJ1-6
v_gene: TRBV7-3

CDR3aa: CASSEGGEINYGYTF
CDR3nt: TGTGCCAGCAGTGAAGGCGGGGAGATTAACTATGGCTACACCTTC
d_gene: -
abundance: -
j_gene: TRBJ1-2
v_gene: TRBV2

CDR3aa: CASSLGQGDYEQYF
CDR3nt: TGCGCCAGCAGCTTGGGGCAGGGCGACTACGAGCAGTACTTC
d_gene: -
abundance: -
j_gene: TRBJ2-7
v_gene: TRBV5-1

CDR3aa: CASSVDRGSASYNEQFF
CDR3nt: TGCGCCAGCAGTGTTGACAGGGGCTCGGCCTCCTACAATGAGCAGTTCTTC
d_gene: TRBD1
abundance: -
j_gene: TRBJ2-1
v_gene: TRBV10-2

CDR3aa: CASSLEGRPDTGELFF
CDR3nt: TGCGCCAGCAGCTTGGAAGGCAGGCCTGACACCGGGGAGCTGTTTTTT
d_gene: -
abundance: -
j_gene: TRBJ2-2
v_gene: TRBV5-1

CDR3aa: CATSENRGGEKLFF
CDR3nt: TGTGCCACCAGCGAAAACAGGGGAGGTGAAAAACTGTTTTTT
d_gene: TRBD1
abundance: -
j_gene: TRBJ1-4
v_gene: TRBV15

CDR3aa: CASRPDRDQETQYF
CDR3nt: TGTGCCAGCAGACCGGACAGGGACCAAGAGACCCAGTACTTC
d_gene: TRBD1
abundance: -
j_gene: TRBJ2-5
v_gene: TRBV27

CDR3aa: CASSLGRDRAYEQYF
CDR3nt: TGTGCCAGCAGCTTAGGACGGGACAGGGCTTATGAGCAGTACTTC
d_gene: TRBD1
abundance: -
j_gene: TRBJ2-7
v_gene: TRBV7-2

CDR3aa: CASSIDSSGNTIYF
CDR3nt: TGTGCCAGCAGCATCGACAGCTCTGGAAACACCATATATTTT
d_gene: -
abundance: -
j_gene: TRBJ1-3
v_gene: TRBV7-9

CDR3aa: CASHGGWREENNEQFF
CDR3nt: TGTGCCAGTCATGGTGGGTGGCGGGAGGAAAACAATGAGCAGTTCTTC
d_gene: TRBD2
abundance: -
j_gene: TRBJ2-1
v_gene: TRBV19

CDR3aa: CATSDRVLETQYF
CDR3nt: TGTGCCACTTCGGACAGGGTGCTCGAGACCCAGTACTTC
d_gene: TRBD1
abundance: -
j_gene: TRBJ2-5
v_gene: TRBV19

CDR3aa: CASRGLARQETQYF
CDR3nt: TGTGCCAGCAGGGGACTAGCCCGGCAAGAGACCCAGTACTTC
d_gene: TRBD2
abundance: -
j_gene: TRBJ2-5
v_gene: TRBV2